This record looks at one TCR beta chain sequence and its context. The data were obtained in a study of blood T cell repertoires in COVID-19. TCRdb's copy holds only in-frame clones and misses some; the assay was immunoSEQ multiplex PCR. The profile shows about 200,000 clones, 88% of them singletons. Sequencing was carried out using peripheral blood. The receptor was isolated from a man between 18 and 35 years old with active or convalescent COVID-19.

This CDR3 is CASSVQGPMNYGYTF. CDR3 bases: TGTGCCAGCAGCGTACAGGGACCCATGAACTATGGCTACACCTTC. This chain connects TRBV7-2 to TRBJ1-2; weak D call: TRBD1 (6 bases). This CDR3 has 15 residues. Germline-derived CDR1 and CDR2 are SGHTA and FQGNSA. Trimming took 5 bases from V and 2 from J, leaving 15 bases between them.